The sample holds a few counts of the clone carrying this TCR beta chain. No antigen is known for it. A second PCR of about 7 to 12 cycles used a sample-barcoded 5' primer and a J-beta primer mix. MiXCR, run by TCRdb on the 5' RACE reads, gives a single entry per CDR3 protein. The sample shows some 760,000 distinct CDR3 sequences, 20% to 30% of them seen only once. This entry is derived from a study of blood T cells in healthy people across ages. Findings of the study overall: Strongly correlated with naive T cell percentage was TCR beta diversity.

These data were also filed under a second study, of T cells of mothers and their children.

The receptor was derived from a boy aged 10-17 years in good health. The sequenced sample was blood.

CDR3 sequence reads: CSASLSSSGGAKNIQYF. The CDR3 DNA reads as TGCAGTGCTAGTCTCTCTTCATCGGGTGGAGCCAAAAACATTCAGTACTTC. This chain joins TRBV20-1 and TRBJ2-4; no firm D call. Trimming left V 3 bases short and J 0 bases short, with 18 bases between. Germline V CDR1 and CDR2: DFQATT, SNEGSKA (reference sequence). CDR3 length equals 17 residues.